The 24 T cell receptor beta chains in this list originate from one sample, sequenced in a study of cytomegalovirus exposure and HLA in healthy donors. The PCR contained 60 Vbeta and 13 Jbeta primers. TCRdb keeps only in-frame clones here, not all; method: immunoSEQ multiplex PCR. The sample shows 150,000 to 200,000 clones, 70% to 80% of them seen only once. Sequenced sample: PBMCs. These receptors were taken from a man aged 40-49 years in good health and CMV-seronegative.

The chain has TRBV5-1 and TRBJ1-6; 8 nucleotides line up with TRBD1. There are 16 residues in the CDR3. Germline assignment: CDR1 SGHRS and CDR2 YFSETQ. The ends lost 4 bases at V and 7 bases at J; junction bases unmatched: 10. The CDR3 nucleotides read TGCGCCAGCAGCCCAGAACCGACAGGGGTCAATTCACCCCTCCACTTT. It yields the protein CASSPEPTGVNSPLHF.

The chain uses TRBV11-1 and TRBJ2-2, with a tentative D call TRBD1 (5 bases). The germline CDR1 and CDR2 sequences are SGHAT and FQDESV (reference sequence). Trimming pared 1 base from V and 3 bases from J, leaving 12 bases between. The CDR3 extends over 16 amino acids. DNA for the CDR3: TGTGCCAGCAGCTTAGAAATGACAGATTACACCGGGGAGCTGTTTTTT. Amino acid sequence: CASSLEMTDYTGELFF.

This clone was observed once. This rearrangement joins TRBV25-1 to TRBJ1-1, with D possibly matching TRBD1 (5 bases). Trimming removed 1 base at V and 8 bases at J, with 17 bases between. This CDR3 spans 15 amino acids. Germline values: CDR1 MGHDK, CDR2 SYGVNS. CDR3 residues: CASSEFRADGGEAFF. The CDR3 coding sequence is TGTGCCAGCAGTGAATTCCGAGCGGACGGGGGGGAAGCTTTCTTT. Drawing the rest from reference TRBV25-1 and TRBJ1-1, the complete variable domain is EADIYQTPRYLVIGTGKKITLECSQTMGHDKMYWYQQDPGMELHLIHYSYGVNSTEKGDLSSESTVSRIRTEHFPLTLESARPSHTSQYLCASSEFRADGGEAFFGQGTRLTVV.

The rearrangement links TRBV6-5 to TRBJ1-5; possibly TRBD1 for D (6 bases). V dropped 8 bases and J dropped 6 bases, with 17 bases sitting between them. CDR3 length equals 14 residues. Germline V CDR1 and CDR2: MNHEY, SVGAGI. CDR3 loop: CASGYNRDGQPQHF. As DNA, the CDR3 is TGTGCCAGCGGATATAACAGGGACGGTCAGCCCCAGCATTTT.

The V gene is TRBV18, the J gene TRBJ1-2, with 9 bases fitting TRBD1. Germline CDR1 is KGHSH and CDR2 is LQKENI. CDR3 size: 15 residues. After removal of 4 bases from V and 6 bases from J, the junction contained 9 bases not matched to a gene. CDR3 in DNA: TGTGCCAGCTCACTAACACAGGGGGCCCGTAATGGCTACACCTTC. Its translation: CASSLTQGARNGYTF.

In this sample, this clone turned up a few times. V usage is TRBV18 and J usage is TRBJ2-1; TRBD2 agrees at 11 bases. The CDR3 covers 15 residues. CDR1 and CDR2 from the germline V gene are KGHSH and LQKENI. The ends lost 5 bases at V and 5 bases at J; junction bases unmatched: 5. The CDR3 DNA is TGTGCCAGCTCATCACTAGCGGGAGCCAACAATGAGCAGTTCTTC. Translated, it gives CASSSLAGANNEQFF.

This clone was found once. V gene TRBV5-1 combines with J gene TRBJ2-3; TRBD2 matches at 8 bases. The CDR3 length is 15 residues. The germline V gene has CDR1 SGHRS and CDR2 YFSETQ. V was pared by 6 bases and J by 4 bases, with 10 bases of the junction left unmatched. This CDR3 reads CASNQGQRESDTQYF. Here the CDR3 DNA reads TGCGCCAGCAACCAAGGCCAGCGGGAGTCAGATACGCAGTATTTT.

The chain links TRBV18 to TRBJ1-1, with D possibly being TRBD1 (6 bases). Trimming shortened V by 6 bases and J by 3 bases, and 14 bases separated the two germline ends. The CDR3 loop spans 14 amino acids. Germline assignment: CDR1 KGHSH and CDR2 LQKENI. The CDR3 is CASSQIYRDTEAFF. CDR3 DNA sequence: TGTGCCAGCTCCCAAATATACAGGGACACTGAAGCTTTCTTT.

The chain joins TRBV6-4 to TRBJ2-3; possibly TRBD2 for D (5 bases). This CDR3 region has 15 residues. Deletions cut 4 bases from V and 2 bases from J, with 13 bases between. Germline V CDR1 and CDR2: MRHNA, SNTAGT. In DNA form, the CDR3 reads TGTGCCAGCAGTGCCCTACCTAGCTTCACAGATACGCAGTATTTT. Protein sequence: CASSALPSFTDTQYF.

This chain connects TRBV19 to TRBJ2-1, with D perhaps matching TRBD2 (6 bases). This CDR3 comprises 15 residues. Between the trimmed V and J ends, which lost 3 bases and 6 bases, there was a span of 15 bases. Germline V gene sequence: CDR1 LNHDA, CDR2 SQIVND (reference sequence). CDR3 sequence reads: CASSIGRERANEQFF. The DNA of the CDR3 is TGTGCCAGTAGTATTGGACGGGAGCGGGCCAATGAGCAGTTCTTC.

In this sample, this clone turned up a few times. The genes are TRBV7-9 and TRBJ2-5; maybe TRBD1 (7 bases). The CDR3 sequence is 14 residues long. Trimming took 5 bases from V and 7 from J, leaving 17 bases between them. Germline V gene lookup returns CDR1 SEHNR and CDR2 FQNEAQ (reference sequence). CDR3 DNA: TGTGCCAGCAGCCCGGCCGGCCAGGGGGGGACCCAGTACTTC. Protein: CASSPAGQGGTQYF.

The J gene is TRBJ2-2, the V gene TRBV7-6; 8 bases map to TRBD2. Germline CDR1 SGHVS, CDR2 FNYEAQ. The CDR3 totals 16 residues. Trimming cost V 1 base and J 3 bases; bases outside gene matches: 4. CDR3 in amino acids: CASSLVLREDTGELFF. For the CDR3, the DNA is TGTGCCAGCAGCTTAGTTTTGCGGGAGGACACCGGGGAGCTGTTTTTT. Supplemented by reference TRBV7-6 and TRBJ2-2, the full variable domain reads GAGVSQSPRYKVTKRGQDVALRCDPISGHVSLYWYRQALGQGPEFLTYFNYEAQQDKSGLPNDRFSAERPEGSISTLTIQRTEQRDSAMYRCASSLVLREDTGELFFGEGSRLTVL.

In its sample, this clone was seen a few times. The V call is TRBV5-1, the J call TRBJ2-3; 13 bases fit TRBD2. Trimming cost V 4 bases and J 4 bases; bases outside gene matches: 6. There are 16 residues in the CDR3. The germline CDR1 and CDR2 sequences are SGHRS and YFSETQ. DNA for the CDR3: TGCGCCAGCAGCCCTAGGACTAGCGGGAGTGCAGATACGCAGTATTTT. It specifies CASSPRTSGSADTQYF.

This rearrangement joins TRBV10-2 to TRBJ1-2, with D possibly matching TRBD1 (5 bases). Germline CDR1 and CDR2: WSHSY and SAAADI. V lost 2 bases to trimming and J lost 0 bases, with 7 bases between them. The CDR3 runs to 14 residues. The CDR3 loop is CASSEAGPNYGYTF. The CDR3, as DNA: TGCGCCAGCAGTGAGGCAGGGCCTAACTATGGCTACACCTTC.

This clone was picked up a small number of times. V is TRBV27 and J is TRBJ2-1, with D possibly TRBD2 on 6 matching bases. Germline V lookup: CDR1 MNHEY, CDR2 SMNVEV (reference sequence). The CDR3 runs 12 residues. V was clipped by 4 bases and J by 10 bases, with 11 bases between them. The CDR3 loop reads CASSSGGMEQFF. The CDR3 nucleotides read TGTGCCAGCAGTTCGGGCGGGATGGAGCAGTTCTTC.

The chain couples TRBV5-1 to TRBJ1-2; 9 bases are shared with TRBD1. Germline V gene data show CDR1 as SGHRS and CDR2 as YFSETQ. Losses at the gene ends were 3 bases for V and 6 bases for J; bases not matched to a gene: 6. The CDR3 length is 14 residues. DNA for the CDR3: TGCGCCAGCAGCTCAACAGGGGGCGTGGATGGCTACACCTTC. This codes for CASSSTGGVDGYTF.

The sample holds a few counts of this clone. The chain has TRBV6-4 and TRBJ2-2, with 7 bases fitting TRBD2. J was trimmed by 1 base and V by 4 bases; bases with no gene match: 3. Germline CDR1 is MRHNA and CDR2 is SNTAGT. CDR3 length equals 15 residues. CDR3 bases: TGTGCCAGCAGTGGGGCTAGCGGGAACACCGGGGAGCTGTTTTTT. The encoded protein is CASSGASGNTGELFF.

The chain recombines TRBV5-1 with TRBJ2-1; 8 bases agree with TRBD2. From germline, CDR1 is SGHRS and CDR2 YFSETQ. V was clipped by 3 bases and J by 9 bases; unmatched bases: 5. There are 13 residues in the CDR3. This chain's CDR3 is CASSSPGGPEQFF. The CDR3 nucleotides read TGCGCCAGCAGCTCCCCGGGAGGGCCTGAGCAGTTCTTC.

V gene TRBV5-4 combines with J gene TRBJ2-5, with 14 positions matching TRBD2. The CDR3 length is 15 residues. Unmatched junction bases numbered 5, after V lost 2 bases and J lost 8 bases. Germline values: CDR1 SGHNT, CDR2 YYREEE (reference sequence). CDR3 sequence: CASSFRLAGGGTQYF. The CDR3 nucleotides read TGTGCCAGCAGCTTCCGACTAGCGGGGGGGGGAACCCAGTACTTC.

Details on this clone: Other nucleotide sequences in the sample specify the same CDR3. V is TRBV27 and J is TRBJ1-2; no reliable D call. V was cut by 6 bases and J by 4 bases, with 12 bases left in between. Germline V CDR1 and CDR2: MNHEY, SMNVEV (reference sequence). The CDR3 has 13 residues. The CDR3 nucleotides read TGTGCCAGCAGGCGGCATCAGAGCTATGGCTACACCTTC. This translates into CASRRHQSYGYTF.

This chain joins TRBV30 and TRBJ2-2, with 7 bases that match TRBD1. V was clipped by 5 bases and J by 8 bases; unmatched bases: 8. This CDR3 comprises 13 residues. Germline loops: CDR1 GTSNPN, CDR2 SVGIG (reference sequence). The DNA of the CDR3 is TGTGCCTGGCAGGGGCAGGGGGTTGGGGAGCTGTTTTTT. It is translated as CAWQGQGVGELFF.

The chain employs TRBV29-1 and TRBJ2-1; maybe TRBD2 (5 bases). V lost 4 bases and J lost 0, with 22 bases in between. CDR1 is SQVTM, CDR2 ANQGSEA, per germline. This CDR3 is built from 18 residues. CDR3 sequence (DNA): TGCAGCGTTGGCCTTACCGCTGTCGGGGAACTCTCCTACAATGAGCAGTTCTTC. Protein sequence: CSVGLTAVGELSYNEQFF.

CDR3 in DNA: TGTGCCAGCAGCCCTGGACAGGGGCCTTACAATGAGCAGTTCTTC. Translation gives CASSPGQGPYNEQFF. The J gene is TRBJ2-1, the V gene TRBV7-7; 9 bases fit TRBD1. The CDR3 is made up of 15 amino acids. CDR1 and CDR2 from the germline V gene are SSHAT and FNYEAQ (reference sequence). With V trimmed by 5 bases and J by 4 bases, 6 bases remained unmatched.

This chain joins TRBV2 and TRBJ2-5; 9 bases align to TRBD2. V was pared by 6 bases and J by 3 bases, with 11 bases of the junction left unmatched. This CDR3 is 16 amino acids long. Germline CDR1 SNHLY, CDR2 FYNNEI. The CDR3 protein is CASRAGLARTKETQYF. CDR3 sequence (DNA): TGTGCCAGCAGGGCCGGACTAGCGAGGACAAAAGAGACCCAGTACTTC.